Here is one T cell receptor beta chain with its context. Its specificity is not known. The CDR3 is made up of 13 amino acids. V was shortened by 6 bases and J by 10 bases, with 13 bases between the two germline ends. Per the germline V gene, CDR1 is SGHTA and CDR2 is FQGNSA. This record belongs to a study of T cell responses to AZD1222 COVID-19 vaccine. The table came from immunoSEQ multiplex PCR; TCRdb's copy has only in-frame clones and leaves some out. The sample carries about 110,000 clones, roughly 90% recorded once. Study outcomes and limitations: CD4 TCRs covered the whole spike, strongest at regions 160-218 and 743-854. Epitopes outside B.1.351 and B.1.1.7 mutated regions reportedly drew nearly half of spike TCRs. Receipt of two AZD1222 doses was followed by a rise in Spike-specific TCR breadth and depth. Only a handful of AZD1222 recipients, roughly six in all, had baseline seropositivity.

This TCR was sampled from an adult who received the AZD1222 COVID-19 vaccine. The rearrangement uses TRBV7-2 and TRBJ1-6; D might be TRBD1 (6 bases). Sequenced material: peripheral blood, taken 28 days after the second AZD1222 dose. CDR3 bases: TGTGCCAGCAGTAGAAACAGGGACTCACCCCTCCACTTT. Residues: CASSRNRDSPLHF.